This T cell receptor beta chain was recorded in a study of shared clonotypes between healthy human individuals. Overall study context: CD4 naive cells filled three plates per donor, CD4 memory three, CD8 naive two and CD8 memory one.

Terminally differentiated effector memory CD45RA+ cells were excluded from the naive CD8 cells, which were CD45RO-negative and positively selected for CCR7. Clones were sequenced by immunoSEQ multiplex PCR, and TCRdb holds only the in-frame ones, with some missing. This repertoire shows under 600,000 clones, roughly 98% found once; its top ten account for less than 0.35%. The CDR3 contains 18 residues. The germline V and J ends were trimmed by 4 bases and 1 base, with 20 bases remaining between them. The V gene's germline CDR1 is MGHRA and CDR2 YSYEKL. The chain is built from TRBV4-1 and TRBJ1-5; D may be TRBD1 (5 bases). The clonotype originates from a man between 25 and 39 years old in good health. The sequenced material came from naive CD8+ T cells sorted from blood. DNA for the CDR3: TGCGCCAGCAGCCCGCTTTTGGATTCAGGGACCAGCAATCAGCCCCAGCATTTT. Protein: CASSPLLDSGTSNQPQHF.